This TCR beta chain was recorded in a study of T cell responses to AZD1222 COVID-19 vaccine. About the study: The study pooled second doses at about 4 or about 12 weeks.

The assay was immunoSEQ multiplex PCR, and TCRdb's table has in-frame clones only and misses some. The table lists about 100,000 clones, roughly 86% of them singletons, with approximately 1.3% in the top ten. Germline loops: CDR1 SGDLS, CDR2 YYNGEE. V lost 3 bases to trimming and J lost 9 bases; unmatched junction nucleotides: 7. The CDR3 is made up of 15 amino acids. As regards this clone: Its antigen is currently unknown.

Points from the study as a whole: The donors showed a predominance of white British ancestry and of females, with possible underestimation of clonal diversity. Within unmutated variant regions lay the reported targets of nearly half of spike-specific TCRs. Baseline testing showed seropositivity in only six AZD1222 recipients.

This sequence was found in an adult in good health. This chain joins TRBV9 and TRBJ2-1; the match to TRBD2 covers 12 bases. This specimen was peripheral blood, taken on day 0 of AZD1222 vaccination. DNA for the CDR3: TGTGCCAGCAGCGAATCTAGCGGGAGGGCCTTTGAGCAGTTCTTC. Protein: CASSESSGRAFEQFF. The variable domain in full, with the rest retrieved from reference TRBV9 and TRBJ2-1, is DSGVTQTPKHLITATGQRVTLRCSPRSGDLSVYWYQQSLDQGLQFLIQYYNGEERAKGNILERFSAQQFPDLHSELNLSSLELGDSALYFCASSESSGRAFEQFFGPGTRLTVL.